This TCR beta chain was sequenced for a study of PD-1 blockade in mismatch repair-deficient tumors. Study in general: Patients had 12 to 13 mismatch repair-deficient cancer types and were previously treated and progressing. General observations from the study: Tumor-resident clones, often absent from pretreatment blood, expanded after pembrolizumab and then contracted.

The TCR-sequenced patients were three responders to pembrolizumab. Here immunoSEQ multiplex PCR was the method, and the copy in TCRdb shows in-frame clones only, minus some. The table includes 50,000 to 75,000 clones, about nine tenths detected once. Germline V gives CDR1 GTSNPN, CDR2 SVGIG (reference sequence). V dropped 5 bases and J dropped 4 bases, with 8 bases sitting between them. This CDR3 is 11 amino acids long. As to this clone: Its antigen is unknown.

The chain combines TRBV30 with TRBJ2-5; no reliable D call. This receptor was identified in an adult with mismatch repair-deficient cancer. The specimen comprised peripheral blood, sampled 52 weeks after starting pembrolizumab. DNA of the CDR3: TGTGCCTGGGGCGTGGGAGAGACCCAGTACTTC. Protein product: CAWGVGETQYF.